This T cell receptor (beta chain) was profiled in a study of cytomegalovirus exposure and HLA in healthy donors. Across the whole study: A subsequent analysis stated that the 100 to 150 validation repertoires were run on the same platform as the approximately 610 first-cohort repertoires.

Details on this clone: Its antigen is as yet unknown.

Study-level findings and limits: Both high specificity and high sensitivity reportedly marked the classifier's diagnosis of cytomegalovirus status.

Here immunoSEQ multiplex PCR was the method, and the copy in TCRdb shows in-frame clones only, minus some. The sample lists around 150,000 clones; 70% to 90% were seen once. The length of the CDR3 is 16 residues. Germline V gene lookup returns CDR1 SGHTA and CDR2 FQGNSA. The junction had 4 bases not matched to a gene; V was cut back by 3 bases and J by 5 bases. This sequence joins TRBV7-2 and TRBJ2-3, with 14 nucleotides matching TRBD2. Sequenced: PBMCs. The clonotype was recovered from a man aged 25 to 40 in good health and CMV-seropositive. Here the CDR3 reads CASSFRTSGGLDTQYF. CDR3 bases: TGTGCCAGCAGCTTCAGGACTAGCGGGGGGTTAGATACGCAGTATTTT.